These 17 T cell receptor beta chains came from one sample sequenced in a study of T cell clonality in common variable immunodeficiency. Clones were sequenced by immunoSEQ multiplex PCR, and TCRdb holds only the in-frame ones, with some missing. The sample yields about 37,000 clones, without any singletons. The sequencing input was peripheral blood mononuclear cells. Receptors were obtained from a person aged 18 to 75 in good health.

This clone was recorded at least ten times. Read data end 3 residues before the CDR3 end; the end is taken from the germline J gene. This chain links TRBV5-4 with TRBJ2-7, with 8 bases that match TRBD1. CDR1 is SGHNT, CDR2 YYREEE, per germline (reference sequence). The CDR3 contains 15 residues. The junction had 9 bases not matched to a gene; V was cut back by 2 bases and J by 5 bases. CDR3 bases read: TGTGCCAGCAGCTTTATGGGACAGGTCCTGAACGAG. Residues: CASSFMGQVLNE. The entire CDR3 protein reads CASSFMGQVLNEQYF.

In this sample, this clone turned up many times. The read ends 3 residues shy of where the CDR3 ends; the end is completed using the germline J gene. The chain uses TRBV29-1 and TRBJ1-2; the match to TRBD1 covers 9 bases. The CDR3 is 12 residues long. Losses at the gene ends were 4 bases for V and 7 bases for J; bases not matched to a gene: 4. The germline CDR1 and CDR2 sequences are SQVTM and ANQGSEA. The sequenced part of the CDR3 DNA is TGCAGCGTTGGGGGACAGGGAGCTGGC. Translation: CSVGGQGAG. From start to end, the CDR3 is CSVGGQGAGYTF. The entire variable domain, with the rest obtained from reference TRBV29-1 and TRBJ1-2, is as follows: SAVISQKPSRDICQRGTSLTIQCQVDSQVTMMFWYRQQPGQSLTLIATANQGSEATYESGFVIDKFPISRPNLTFSTLTVSNMSPEDSSIYLCSVGGQGAGYTFGSGTRLTVV.

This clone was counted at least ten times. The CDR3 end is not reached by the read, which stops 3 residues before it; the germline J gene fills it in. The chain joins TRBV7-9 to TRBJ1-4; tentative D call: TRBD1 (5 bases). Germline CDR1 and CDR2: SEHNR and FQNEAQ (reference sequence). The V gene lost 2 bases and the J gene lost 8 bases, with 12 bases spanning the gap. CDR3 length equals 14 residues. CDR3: CASSLQGAGEKLFF. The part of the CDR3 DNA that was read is TGTGCCAGCAGCTTACAGGGAGCGGGGGAAAAA.

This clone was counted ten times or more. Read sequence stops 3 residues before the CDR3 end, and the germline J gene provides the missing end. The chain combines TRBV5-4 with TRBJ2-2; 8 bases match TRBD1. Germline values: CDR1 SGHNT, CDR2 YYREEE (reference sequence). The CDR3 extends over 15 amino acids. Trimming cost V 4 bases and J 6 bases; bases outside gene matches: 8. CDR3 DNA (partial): TGTGCCAGCAGCCTGGACAGGGTGGCGGCCGGGGAG. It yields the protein CASSLDRVAAGE. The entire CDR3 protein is CASSLDRVAAGELFF. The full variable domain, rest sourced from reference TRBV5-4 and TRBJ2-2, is ETGVTQSPTHLIKTRGQQVTLRCSSQSGHNTVSWYQQALGQGPQFIFQYYREEENGRGNFPPRFSGLQFPNYSSELNVNALELDDSALYLCASSLDRVAAGELFFGEGSRLTVL.

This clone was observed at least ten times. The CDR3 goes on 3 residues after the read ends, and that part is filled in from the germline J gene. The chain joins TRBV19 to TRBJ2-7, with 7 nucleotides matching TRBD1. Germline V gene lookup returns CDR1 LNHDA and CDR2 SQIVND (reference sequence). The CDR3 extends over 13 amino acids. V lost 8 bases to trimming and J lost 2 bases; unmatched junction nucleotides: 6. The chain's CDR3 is CASSTGTPYEQYF. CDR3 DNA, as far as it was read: TGTGCCAGTTCGACAGGGACGCCCTACGAG.

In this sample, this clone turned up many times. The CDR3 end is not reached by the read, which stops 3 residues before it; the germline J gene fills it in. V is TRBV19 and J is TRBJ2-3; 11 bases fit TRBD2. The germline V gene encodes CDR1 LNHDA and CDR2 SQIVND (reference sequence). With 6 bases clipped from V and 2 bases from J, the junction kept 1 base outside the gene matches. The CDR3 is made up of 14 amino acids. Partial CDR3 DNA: TGTGCCAGTAGGACTAGCGGGGCCACAGATACG. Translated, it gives CASRTSGATDT. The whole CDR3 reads CASRTSGATDTQYF.

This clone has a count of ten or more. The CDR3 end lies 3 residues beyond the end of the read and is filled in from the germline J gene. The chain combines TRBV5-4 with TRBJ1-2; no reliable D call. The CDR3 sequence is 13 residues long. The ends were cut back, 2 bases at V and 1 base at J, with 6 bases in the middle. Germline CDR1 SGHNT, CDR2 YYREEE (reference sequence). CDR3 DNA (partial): TGTGCCAGCAGCTTCACGGGTAACTATGGC. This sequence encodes CASSFTGNYG. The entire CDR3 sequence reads CASSFTGNYGYTF.

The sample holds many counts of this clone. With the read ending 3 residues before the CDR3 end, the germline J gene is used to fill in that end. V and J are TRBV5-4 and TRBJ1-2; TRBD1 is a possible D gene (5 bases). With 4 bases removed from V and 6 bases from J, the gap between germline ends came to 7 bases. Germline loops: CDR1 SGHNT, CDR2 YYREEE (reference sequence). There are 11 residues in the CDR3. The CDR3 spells CASSRGDGYTF. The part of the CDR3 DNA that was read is TGTGCCAGCAGCAGGGGCGATGGC.

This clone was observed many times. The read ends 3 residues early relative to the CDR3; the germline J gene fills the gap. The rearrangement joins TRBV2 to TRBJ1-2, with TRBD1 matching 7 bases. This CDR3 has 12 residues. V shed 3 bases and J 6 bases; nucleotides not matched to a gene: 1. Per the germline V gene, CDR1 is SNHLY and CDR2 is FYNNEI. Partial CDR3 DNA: TGTGCCAGCAGTGATCAGGGGGATGGC. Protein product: CASSDQGDG. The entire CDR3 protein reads CASSDQGDGYTF. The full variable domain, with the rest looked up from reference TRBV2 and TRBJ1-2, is EPEVTQTPSHQVTQMGQEVILRCVPISNHLYFYWYRQILGQKVEFLVSFYNNEISEKSEIFDDQFSVERPDGSNFTLKIRSTKLEDSAMYFCASSDQGDGYTFGSGTRLTVV.

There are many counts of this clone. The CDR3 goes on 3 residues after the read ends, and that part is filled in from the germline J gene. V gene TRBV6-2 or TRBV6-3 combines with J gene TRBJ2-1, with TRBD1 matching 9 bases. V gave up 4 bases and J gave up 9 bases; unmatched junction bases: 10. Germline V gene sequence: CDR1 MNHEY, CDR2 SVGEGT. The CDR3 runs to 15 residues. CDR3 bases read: TGTGCCAGCAGTTGGTTACAGGGGGCAGAGGGTGAG. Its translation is CASSWLQGAEGE. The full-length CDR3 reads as CASSWLQGAEGEQFF.

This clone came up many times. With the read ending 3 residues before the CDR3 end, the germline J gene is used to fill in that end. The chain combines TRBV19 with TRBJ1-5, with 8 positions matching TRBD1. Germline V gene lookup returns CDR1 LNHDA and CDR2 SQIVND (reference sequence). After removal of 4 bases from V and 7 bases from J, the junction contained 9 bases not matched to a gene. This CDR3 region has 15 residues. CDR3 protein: CASSTPTGAGQPQHF. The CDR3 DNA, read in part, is TGTGCCAGTAGTACCCCGACAGGGGCCGGGCAGCCC.

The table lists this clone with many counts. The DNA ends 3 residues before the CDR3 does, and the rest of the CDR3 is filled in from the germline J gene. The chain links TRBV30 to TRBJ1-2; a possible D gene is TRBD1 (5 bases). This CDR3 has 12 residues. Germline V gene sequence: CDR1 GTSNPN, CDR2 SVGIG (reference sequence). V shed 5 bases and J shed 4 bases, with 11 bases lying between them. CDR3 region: CAWQGDPYGYTF. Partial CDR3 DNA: TGTGCCTGGCAAGGGGATCCCTATGGC.

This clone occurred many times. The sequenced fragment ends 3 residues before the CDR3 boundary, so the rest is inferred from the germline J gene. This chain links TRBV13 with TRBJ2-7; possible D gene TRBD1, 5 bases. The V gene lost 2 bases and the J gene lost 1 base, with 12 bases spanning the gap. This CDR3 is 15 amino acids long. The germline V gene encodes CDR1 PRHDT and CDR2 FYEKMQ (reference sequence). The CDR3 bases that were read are TGTGCCAGCAGCTTAAGCCCACAGGCGTCCTACGAG. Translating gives CASSLSPQASYE. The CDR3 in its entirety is CASSLSPQASYEQYF. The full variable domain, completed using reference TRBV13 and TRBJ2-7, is AAGVIQSPRHLIKEKRETATLKCYPIPRHDTVYWYQQGPGQDPQFLISFYEKMQSDKGSIPDRFSAQQFSDYHSELNMSSLELGDSALYFCASSLSPQASYEQYFGPGTRLTVT.

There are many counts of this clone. The sequenced part of the CDR3 DNA is TGTGCCAGCAGAGGGACACCGGCCTACGAG. Translated, it gives CASRGTPAYE. The complete CDR3 sequence is CASRGTPAYEQYF. The chain employs TRBV28 and TRBJ2-7, with TRBD1 as a possible D gene (6 bases). Read data end 3 residues before the CDR3 end; the end is taken from the germline J gene. The length of the CDR3 is 13 residues. The V gene's germline CDR1 is MDHEN and CDR2 SYDVKM. V was pared by 6 bases and J by 2 bases, with 11 bases between.

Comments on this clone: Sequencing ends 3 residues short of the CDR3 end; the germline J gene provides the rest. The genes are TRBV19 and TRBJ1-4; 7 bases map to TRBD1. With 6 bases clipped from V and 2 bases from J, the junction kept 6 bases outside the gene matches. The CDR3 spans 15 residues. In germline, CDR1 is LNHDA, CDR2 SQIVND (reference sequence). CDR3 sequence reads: CASRRTTGTNEKLFF. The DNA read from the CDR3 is TGTGCCAGTAGGCGAACGACAGGGACTAATGAAAAA.

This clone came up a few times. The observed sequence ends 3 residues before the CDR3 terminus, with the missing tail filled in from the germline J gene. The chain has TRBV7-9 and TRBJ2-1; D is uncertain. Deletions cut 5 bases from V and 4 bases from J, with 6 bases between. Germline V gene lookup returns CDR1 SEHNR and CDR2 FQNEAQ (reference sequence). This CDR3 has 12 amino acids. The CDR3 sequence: CASSLTYNEQFF. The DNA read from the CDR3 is TGTGCCAGCAGCCTAACGTACAATGAG.

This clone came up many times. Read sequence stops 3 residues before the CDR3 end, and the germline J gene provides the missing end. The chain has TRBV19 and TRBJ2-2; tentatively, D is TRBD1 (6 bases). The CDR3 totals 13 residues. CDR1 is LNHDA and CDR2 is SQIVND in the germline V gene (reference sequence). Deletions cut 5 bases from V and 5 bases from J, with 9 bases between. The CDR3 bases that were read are TGTGCCAGTAGTCTGGGGGCTACCGGGGAG. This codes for CASSLGATGE. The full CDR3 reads CASSLGATGELFF. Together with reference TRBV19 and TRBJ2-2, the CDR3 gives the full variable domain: DGGITQSPKYLFRKEGQNVTLSCEQNLNHDAMYWYRQDPGQGLRLIYYSQIVNDFQKGDIAEGYSVSREKKESFPLTVTSAQKNPTAFYLCASSLGATGELFFGEGSRLTVL.